This TCR beta chain came from a study of CD8+ T cells in alopecia areata (dated by TCRdb to the late 2010s). For the study in its entirety: High-throughput TCRbeta sequencing was used to examine T cell clonal expansion in alopecia areata in both the C3H/HeJ mouse model and human patients. On the human side, TCRbeta sequencing was run on scalp tissue and on sorted CD4+ and CD8+ peripheral blood T cells from healthy controls and from alopecia areata patients with either patchy or totalis/universalis disease. Clonality in the scalp was compared among normal scalp (n=4), patchy alopecia areata scalp (n=8), and alopecia totalis/universalis scalp (n=8). RNA was extracted with the PAXgene miRNA kit for fixed scalp, the miRNeasy kit for PBMCs, and the RNeasy kit for mouse skin. TCRbeta CDR3 regions were amplified by immunoSEQ multiplex PCR using 35 Vbeta forward and 13 Jbeta reverse primers.

In its sample, this clone was seen a few times. Its antigen is unknown. No base quality values were provided; no much bigger clone lies one nucleotide off. Receptors were amplified or captured by the immunoSEQ multiplex PCR assay. To provide template for TCR sequencing, every sample had RNA extracted and reverse transcribed into cDNA. First-strand cDNA was synthesized using SuperScript III with a 2:1 mix of oligo-dT and random hexamers. A synthetic immune receptor repertoire was used to gauge amplification bias, and whatever bias remained was removed computationally. From the authors' description of their analysis: Raw reads were preprocessed for error removal, and CDR3 was defined according to IMGT conventions as running from the conserved cysteine to phenylalanine. Clonality was calculated as 1 minus Shannon entropy normalized by log2 of the number of productive unique TCRs. Scalp TCRbeta sequences were cross-referenced with sorted blood CD4 and CD8 repertoires so that the CD4 or CD8 identity of scalp clones could be inferred. The table comes from immuneACCESS by way of TCRdb, which keeps in-frame sequences with V and J called. Part of the clones is missing from these tables; in studies checked, under half for an unresolved V gene and the rest for unknown reasons. The D gene and trimming were derived from the DNA, and the V and J assignments and clone size from that table. The sample includes approximately 99,000 clones, with 45% to 60% observed a single time. The top ten constitute roughly 25% of the sample.

V was cut back by 7 bases and J by 5 bases, leaving a gap of 8 bases between them. From its cysteine to its phenylalanine, the CDR3 spans 12 amino acids. The sequence is cut down to CDR3 DNA, 36 bases in frame from base 1. CDR1 and CDR2 are read off the germline V gene (reference sequence) as LNHNV and YYDKDF. Paper-wide results and their limitations: Shared TCR sequences between patients were less evident than in mice, which may be partly attributable to HLA diversity in the patient population. Compared with normal scalp, lesional scalp had higher clonality and more expanded CD8+ clones, particularly in alopecia totalis/universalis, a pattern that suggests antigenic drive. Scalp TCR repertoire analysis is complicated because resident alphabeta T cells in normal human skin are also sequenced, whereas mouse skin is dominated by gammadelta T cells.

Lesional scalp punch biopsies and peripheral blood were obtained from alopecia areata patients. PBMCs were isolated by density centrifugation and stained for CD3, CD4 and CD8, and CD4+ and CD8+ T cells were sorted on a FACSAria. Alopecia areata patients who were not treated were recruited through a multicenter biomarker study. For five biomarker-study patients, blood CD8+ T cells were further sorted into NKG2D-low and NKG2D-high fractions. This TCR was recovered from a human donor with alopecia areata. The chain is assembled from TRBV15 and TRBJ2-2; TRBD2 could be the D gene, as 5 bases match. Input material: NKG2D-low CD8+ T cells sorted from blood. The cell subset or site label on this specimen signifies: sorted CD8+ NKG2D-low blood T cells. At the DNA level, the sequence is TGTGCCACCACCCGGGGAACCGGGGAGCTGTTTTTT. Translated, this is CATTRGTGELFF. Reference TRBV15 and TRBJ2-2 proteins supply the regions before and after the CDR3; the full variable domain is: DAMVIQNPRYQVTQFGKPVTLSCSQTLNHNVMYWYQQKSSQAPKLLFHYYDKDFNNEADTPDNFQSRRPNTSFCFLDIRSPGLGDTAMYLCATTRGTGELFFGEGSRLTVL.